This T cell receptor (beta chain) was captured in a study of post-analysis software for immune sequencing data. Study context: The patients showed relapsing-remitting, secondary progressive and progressive-relapsing multiple sclerosis courses.

Study results and limitations: Those with multiple sclerosis, the patient group, showed significantly lower normalized Chao1 diversity than controls. Included in a set of about 5 TRBV segments more frequent in patients than controls were TRBV5-6, TRBV5-1 and TRBV20-1.

Of note for this clonotype: What it binds is unknown.

Unique molecular identifiers had been added to the TCR beta cDNA libraries. T cells numbering roughly 1 to 11 million yielded cDNA molecules that totaled approximately 500,000. TCRdb processed the PCR reads anew with MiXCR; each CDR3 protein has one entry. The table shows roughly 200,000 distinct CDR3 sequences, with around 30% occurring only once. The V gene's germline CDR1 is LGHNA and CDR2 YNFKEQ. V gave up 0 bases and J gave up 0 bases, with 9 bases separating them. The CDR3 totals 16 residues. The chain recombines TRBV4-2 with TRBJ2-1; D ambiguous. The receptor comes from a girl aged 2-17 years with multiple sclerosis. The sample taken for sequencing was blood. In DNA, the CDR3 is TGTGCCAGCAGCCAAGAGAACTGGGGCTCCTACAATGAGCAGTTCTTC. The encoded protein is CASSQENWGSYNEQFF.